The sample holds one count of the clone carrying this T cell receptor beta chain. These data come from a study of blood T cell repertoires in COVID-19. Turning to the study itself: Some COVID-19 samples were acute and others convalescent; all came from the United States, Italy and Spain. PBMCs, B-cell-depleted T cells, or T cells were the source of the cDNA or gDNA that made up the material.

This CDR3 contains 14 residues. Between the trimmed V and J ends, which lost 5 bases and 0 bases, there was a span of 10 bases. In germline, CDR1 is SGHAT, CDR2 FQNNGV. Per the original data handling: Reference gene primer amplification gave nucleated cell count estimates. Profiling relied on immunoSEQ multiplex PCR, and the TCRdb table lists in-frame clones only, not all of them. V, J and clone size are those of that table, while D and trimming were read from the DNA. Among fewer than 150,000 clones listed, roughly four fifths were seen once. Sequencing used peripheral blood. This chain connects TRBV11-2 to TRBJ1-1; TRBD1 might be the D (6 bases). This sequence originates from a human donor in a cohort sampled during active COVID-19. The CDR3: CASSPRTVNTEAFF. CDR3 coding DNA: TGTGCCAGCAGCCCCCGGACAGTGAACACTGAAGCTTTCTTT.